This TCR beta chain was found in a study of OX40 agonist ivuxolimab in advanced cancers. Study details: A male proportion of 82.7% was recorded, with mean age around 62 years and range about 20 to 79.

The study, taken as a whole, reports: Some nonresponders also had low normalized T-cell clonal expansion. CD4+ T cells averaged fewer expanded clones than CD8+ T cells.

This CDR3 has 12 amino acids. V was pared by 2 bases and J by 7 bases, with 8 bases between. Germline CDR1 reads SGHTA; CDR2 reads FQGTGA. Generated by immunoSEQ multiplex PCR, the TCRdb table keeps only in-frame clones and is missing some. The sample records around 70,000 clones, around nine tenths being singletons. As to this clone: Its antigen is undetermined.

The source material was CD4+ or CD8+ T cells sorted from blood, sampled in a trial of the OX40 agonist ivuxolimab. The receptor was isolated from an adult with an advanced solid tumor such as melanoma, head and neck, liver or kidney cancer. The rearrangement links TRBV7-3 to TRBJ1-1; maybe TRBD1 (5 bases). The CDR3 nucleotides read TGTGCCAGCAGCTTAGTGACAGTTGAAGCTTTCTTT. Protein product: CASSLVTVEAFF.